The rows below give T cell receptor beta chains drawn from one sample of a study of regulatory T cells in long-lasting Graves disease. TCRdb processed the multiplex PCR reads anew with MiXCR; each CDR3 protein has one entry. The top ten hold around 11% of the sample, which has almost 450,000 distinct CDR3 sequences, less than 20% seen once. The same sample was also studied in work on T cells in Graves' hyperthyroidism and ophthalmopathy.

Sequencing was performed on peripheral blood mononuclear cells (PBMCs), taken at new diagnosis, from a patient treated with antithyroid drugs. Receptors originate from a woman aged 30 to 39 with Graves disease. Each CDR3 is given with its conserved first and last residue. D genes are given only for firm matches. Size is omitted from some rows. Given values are once, few, many or a class for expanded clones.

TGTGCCAGCAGCCCCCGGGGTGCGACGACAGTCCAAGAGACCCAGTACTTC | CASSPRGATTVQETQYF | NA | TRBJ2-5 | many | TRBV9
TGCAGTGCTAGCAAGACAGACAATAGCAATCAGCCCCAGCATTTT | CSASKTDNSNQPQHF | NA | TRBJ1-5 | few | TRBV20-1
TGTGCCAGCAGTTTAAGTCCATTGGGGACTAGCGGGAGTAATGAGCAGTTCTTC | CASSLSPLGTSGSNEQFF | TRBD2 | TRBJ2-1 | few | TRBV28
TGCAGTGCTAGAGAGGCGCGGGCCCCCATAAACATTCAGTACTTC | CSAREARAPINIQYF | NA | TRBJ2-4 | many | TRBV20-1
TGTGCCAGTAGTACTGTCGCGGGAGGTGGCTACAATGAGCAGTTCTTC | CASSTVAGGGYNEQFF | TRBD2 | TRBJ2-1 | many | TRBV19
TGTGCCAGCAGTTCTCGCAGCCCGGGGCTCTTCACCTTC | CASSSRSPGLFTF | NA | TRBJ1-2 | few | TRBV27
TGTGCCAGTAGTGTGGGACTAGCTTTGTGGTTCGCAGATACGCAGTATTTT | CASSVGLALWFADTQYF | TRBD2 | TRBJ2-3 | few | TRBV19
TGTGCCAGCAGCACAACCGGGACAGGGGTTTCCGGGGAGCTGTTTTTT | CASSTTGTGVSGELFF | TRBD1 | TRBJ2-2 | few | TRBV7-9
TGTGCCAGCAGCTCGCCCGGGGGCCTTCAGCATTTT | CASSSPGGLQHF | NA | TRBJ1-5 | NA | TRBV7-9
TGTGCCAGCTCACCAAGCGGGCACCCCCAAGAGACCCAGTACTTC | CASSPSGHPQETQYF | NA | TRBJ2-5 | NA | TRBV18
TGTGCCAGCAGTAGTCCTATTACGAACACTGAAGCTTTCTTT | CASSSPITNTEAFF | NA | TRBJ1-1 | many | TRBV2
TGTGCCAGCGGTAGAGAAGCGGGAGTCCCCCTAGCCTACAATGAGCAGTTCTTC | CASGREAGVPLAYNEQFF | TRBD2 | TRBJ2-1 | many | TRBV6-1
TGTGCCAGCAGGGGGGGACAGGGGTACACCGGGGAGCTGTTTTTT | CASRGGQGYTGELFF | TRBD1 | TRBJ2-2 | NA | TRBV6-1
TGTGCCAGCAGCCTCTACAGGGGACAGCTTACTTACTCTGGAAACACCATATATTTT | CASSLYRGQLTYSGNTIYF | TRBD1 | TRBJ1-3 | NA | TRBV3-1
TGTGCCAGCAGCTTAGCCTGGGGGGGGTATTTGTTCTTC | CASSLAWGGYLFF | TRBD2 | TRBJ2-1 | many | TRBV11-2
TGTGCCAGCACCCCGGACTTCGCCCTTTCCTACAATGAGCAGTTCTTC | CASTPDFALSYNEQFF | NA | TRBJ2-1 | many | TRBV28
TGTGCCAGCTCCACCGAGGGTGAAAAACTGTTTTTT | CASSTEGEKLFF | NA | TRBJ1-4 | few | TRBV9
TGTGCCAGCATCCCAAGGGGGAGCATGAACACTGAAGCTTTCTTT | CASIPRGSMNTEAFF | NA | TRBJ1-1 | once | TRBV7-8